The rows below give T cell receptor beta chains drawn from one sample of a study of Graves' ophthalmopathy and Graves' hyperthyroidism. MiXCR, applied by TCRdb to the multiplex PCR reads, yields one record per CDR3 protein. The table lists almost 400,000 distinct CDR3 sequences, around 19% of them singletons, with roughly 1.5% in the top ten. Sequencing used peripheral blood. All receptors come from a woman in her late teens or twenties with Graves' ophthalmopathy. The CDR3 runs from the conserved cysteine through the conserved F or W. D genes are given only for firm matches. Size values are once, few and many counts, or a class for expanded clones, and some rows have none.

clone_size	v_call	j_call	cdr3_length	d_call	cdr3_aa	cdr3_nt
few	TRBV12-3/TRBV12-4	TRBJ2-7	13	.	CASRRNYPDEQYF	TGTGCCAGCCGGAGGAATTATCCGGACGAGCAGTACTTC
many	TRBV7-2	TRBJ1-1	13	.	CASSLQGKTEAFF	TGTGCCAGCAGCTTACAGGGTAAAACTGAAGCTTTCTTT
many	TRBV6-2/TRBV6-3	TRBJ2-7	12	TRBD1	CASSYGQGEKYF	TGTGCCAGCAGTTACGGGCAGGGGGAGAAGTACTTC
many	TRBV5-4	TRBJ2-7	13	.	CASSNFGQYEQYF	TGTGCCAGCAGCAACTTTGGACAGTACGAGCAGTACTTC
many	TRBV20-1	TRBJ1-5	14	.	CSASSWEEYQPQHF	TGCAGTGCTTCCTCTTGGGAGGAGTATCAGCCCCAGCATTTT
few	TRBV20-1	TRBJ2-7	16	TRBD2	CSARDPRGLAAYEQYF	TGCAGTGCTAGAGATCCGCGAGGACTAGCGGCGTACGAGCAGTACTTC
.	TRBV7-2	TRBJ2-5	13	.	CASSLDAQKTQYF	TGTGCCAGCAGCTTAGACGCACAAAAGACCCAGTACTTC
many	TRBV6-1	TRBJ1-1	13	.	CAALGQINTEAFF	TGTGCCGCCCTTGGACAGATAAACACTGAAGCTTTCTTT
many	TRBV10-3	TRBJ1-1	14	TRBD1	CAISGQGANTEAFF	TGTGCCATCAGTGGACAGGGGGCGAACACTGAAGCTTTCTTT
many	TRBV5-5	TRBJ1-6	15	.	CASSLTAGDDSPLHF	TGTGCCAGCAGCTTGACGGCAGGGGACGATTCACCCCTCCACTTT
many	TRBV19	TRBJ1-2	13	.	CASSQQGLGGYTF	TGTGCCAGTAGCCAACAGGGCCTCGGCGGCTACACCTTC
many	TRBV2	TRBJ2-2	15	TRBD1	CATTLGTGTTGELFF	TGTGCCACCACTCTCGGGACAGGGACCACCGGGGAGCTGTTTTTT
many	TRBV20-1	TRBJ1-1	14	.	CSARGQFMNTEAFF	TGCAGTGCTAGAGGTCAGTTCATGAACACTGAAGCTTTCTTT
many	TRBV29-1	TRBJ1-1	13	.	CSVTGGGPAEAFF	TGCAGCGTGACGGGGGGAGGCCCGGCTGAAGCTTTCTTT
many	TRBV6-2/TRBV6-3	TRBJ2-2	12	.	CASSYVGGELFF	TGTGCCAGCAGTTACGTCGGCGGGGAGCTGTTTTTT
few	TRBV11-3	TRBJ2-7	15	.	CASSRGTVGYYEQYF	TGTGCCAGCAGCCGGGGGACGGTAGGCTACTACGAGCAGTACTTC
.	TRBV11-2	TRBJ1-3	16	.	CASSPRGGSSGNTIYF	TGTGCCAGCAGCCCCCGGGGGGGAAGCTCTGGAAACACCATATATTTT
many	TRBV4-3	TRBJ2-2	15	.	CASSQDGAPTGELFF	TGCGCCAGCAGCCAAGATGGCGCGCCAACCGGGGAGCTGTTTTTT
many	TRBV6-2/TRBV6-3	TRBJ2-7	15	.	CASSYQGRGHYEQYF	TGTGCCAGCAGTTACCAGGGGCGGGGGCACTACGAGCAGTACTTC
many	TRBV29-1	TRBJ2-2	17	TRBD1	CSVISLGGQGEIGELFF	TGCAGCGTTATATCCCTAGGGGGACAGGGCGAGATCGGGGAGCTGTTTTTT
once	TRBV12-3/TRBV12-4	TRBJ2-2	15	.	CASSIGEANTGELFF	TGTGCCAGCAGCATCGGGGAAGCGAACACCGGGGAGCTGTTTTTT
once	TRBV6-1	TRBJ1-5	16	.	CASSEARRLINQPQHF	TGTGCCAGCAGTGAAGCGCGGCGGCTGATCAATCAGCCCCAGCATTTT
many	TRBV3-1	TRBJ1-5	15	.	CASSLSVSPNQPQHF	TGTGCCAGCAGCCTTTCAGTGAGTCCTAATCAGCCCCAGCATTTT
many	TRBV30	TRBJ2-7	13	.	CAWRVRGSYEQYF	TGTGCCTGGAGGGTCAGGGGTTCCTACGAGCAGTACTTC
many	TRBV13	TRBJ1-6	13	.	CASSGVGDSPLHF	TGTGCCAGCAGCGGGGTGGGGGATTCACCCCTCCACTTT
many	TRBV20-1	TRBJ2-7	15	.	CSASALDLLRYEQYF	TGCAGTGCGTCCGCACTAGACCTCCTACGCTACGAGCAGTACTTC
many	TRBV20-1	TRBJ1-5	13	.	CSALNRVYQPQHF	TGCAGTGCTCTCAACAGGGTTTATCAGCCCCAGCATTTT
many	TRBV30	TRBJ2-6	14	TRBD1	CACRGQAGANVLTF	TGTGCCTGCCGCGGACAGGCTGGGGCCAACGTCCTGACTTTC
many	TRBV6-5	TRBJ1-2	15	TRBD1	CASSYLGDSNYGYTF	TGTGCCAGCAGTTATTTGGGGGACAGCAACTATGGCTACACCTTC
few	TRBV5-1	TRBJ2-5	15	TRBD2	CASSRLGGKGETQYF	TGCGCCAGCAGCCGGCTGGGGGGGAAGGGAGAGACCCAGTACTTC
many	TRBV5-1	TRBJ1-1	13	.	CASSPDPGPEAFF	TGCGCCAGCAGCCCGGACCCGGGGCCTGAAGCTTTCTTT
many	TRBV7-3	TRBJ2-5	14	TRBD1	CASSRGPLGETQYF	TGTGCCAGCAGCAGGGGGCCCCTTGGGGAGACCCAGTACTTC
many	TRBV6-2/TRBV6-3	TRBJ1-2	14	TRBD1	CASSYRGLLGGYTF	TGTGCCAGCAGTTACAGGGGGCTGTTGGGCGGCTACACCTTC
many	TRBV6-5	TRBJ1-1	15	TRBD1	CASSYSRGPGTEAFF	TGTGCCAGCAGTTACTCAAGGGGGCCGGGGACTGAAGCTTTCTTT
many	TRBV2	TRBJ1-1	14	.	CASSVGIPNTEAFF	TGTGCCAGCAGTGTTGGGATTCCGAACACTGAAGCTTTCTTT